Sequencing of this T cell receptor beta chain was carried out in a study of CD8+CD57+ T cells in acquired aplastic anemia (dated by TCRdb to the late 2010s). Turning to the overall study: A mean of around 3 ug of DNA, ranging from roughly 0.19 to 30 ug, was extracted from sorted CD4+ and CD8+ cells. For healthy donor samples, the average read count was around 9.8 million for CD4+ cells and roughly 12 million for CD8+ cells.

A remark on this clonotype: No antigen is known for it. Base qualities are not recorded, but no much larger clone differs from it by a single base.

The study deep-sequenced TCR repertoires of sorted CD4+ and CD8+ blood T cells from severe aplastic anemia patients and healthy subjects. Ficoll-Paque density gradient centrifugation was used to isolate peripheral blood mononuclear cells. CD4+ and CD8+ T cells were sorted by FACS or magnetic beads before DNA extraction. CDR1 and CDR2, looked up from the germline V gene, are SGHTA and FQGNSA. Trimming takes 3 bases from V and 13 bases from J, and the germline ends sit 25 bases apart. The CDR3 runs 15 residues from the cysteine to the phenylalanine. Kept here is only the CDR3 DNA, which spans 45 bases and is read in frame from base 1. Profiling of TCR beta VDJ combinations and CDR3 sequences used genomic DNA as the template. TCR repertoire sequencing was run on an Illumina HiSeq 2000. As for how the authors treated the data: TRBV/TRBJ rearrangement plots, CDR3 size and DJ length profiles, and Simpson's diversity index were used to evaluate the repertoires. The most abundant DNA sequence in the deep sequencing data was defined as the immunodominant clone. CDR3 amino acid sequences were checked for sharing across subjects and were also compared against the VDJdb database and published repertoires. TCRdb handled the public reads itself, with Q25 trimming in fastp and clone calling in MiXCR, and kept productive beta chains. One record per CDR3 amino acid sequence lists the most common genes and DNA. The authors' filters were not applied to this entry. Within this sample are approximately 380,000 distinct CDR3 sequences, with approximately 70% of them counted one time only. 4% of the sample belongs to the ten largest clones.

What the research found in general, with its limitations: Twenty-nine CD8+ CDR3 sequences were found to be shared between patients and controls, but these sequences appeared to be highly expressed in patients and within the immunodominant clones of the patients. Between patients and healthy controls, no significant difference in CD8+ Simpson's diversity was found (P=0.060).

The sequence joins TRBV7-2 to TRBJ2-7; no confident D gene assignment can be made. The source material was sorted CD4+, CD8+, or CD8+CD57+ T cells (not recorded which) from PBMCs. The receptor's source is a human donor in good health, serving as a control. The CDR3 sequence is CASSFGARVTEAFYF. The nucleotides are TGTGCCAGCAGCTTCGGCGCTCGGGTGACTGAAGCGTTCTACTTC.